This TCR beta chain appears in the sequencing data of a study of blood T cell repertoires in COVID-19. Background on the study: Italy, Spain and the United States were the sources of the convalescent and acute COVID-19 samples.

V dropped 6 bases and J dropped 7 bases, with 9 bases sitting between them. Germline CDR1 MGHRA, CDR2 YSYEKL. This CDR3 is built from 12 residues. Source study methods: Amplification with reference gene primers provided the estimates of nucleated cell counts. The protocol was immunoSEQ multiplex PCR, while the TCRdb copy is restricted to in-frame clones and leaves out a portion. V and J calls and clone size are copied from that table; D and trimming were computed from the DNA. The sample lists about half a million clones, over 75% occurring once. The chain couples TRBV4-1 to TRBJ1-4; D might be TRBD1 (5 bases). This sequence was found in a human donor in a cohort sampled during active COVID-19. The material sequenced was peripheral blood. CDR3 residues: CASSTQGEKLFF. The CDR3 bases are TGCGCCAGCAGTACGCAGGGTGAAAAACTGTTTTTT.